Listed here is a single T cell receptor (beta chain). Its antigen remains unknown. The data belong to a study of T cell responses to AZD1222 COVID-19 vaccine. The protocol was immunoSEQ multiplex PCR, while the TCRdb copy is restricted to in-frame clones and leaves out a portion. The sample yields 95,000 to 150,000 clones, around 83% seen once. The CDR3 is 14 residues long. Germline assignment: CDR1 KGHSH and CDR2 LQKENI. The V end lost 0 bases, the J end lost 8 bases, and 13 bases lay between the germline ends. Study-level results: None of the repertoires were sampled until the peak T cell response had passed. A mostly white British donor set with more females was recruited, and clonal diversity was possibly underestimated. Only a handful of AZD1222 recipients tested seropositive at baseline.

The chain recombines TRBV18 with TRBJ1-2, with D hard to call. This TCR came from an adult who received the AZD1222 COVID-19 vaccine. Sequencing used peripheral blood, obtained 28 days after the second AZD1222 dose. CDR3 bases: TGTGCCAGCTCACCACCGGAGGATTGGCGGGGCTACACCTTC. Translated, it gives CASSPPEDWRGYTF.